This TCR beta chain emerged from a study of CD8 T cells in Susac syndrome. TCR beta sequences were obtained from blood CD8+ and CD4+ T cells. The TEMRA cells underwent FACS enrichment, while the CD8+ and CD4+ T cells underwent negative isolation. CDR3 length: 14 amino acids. Trimming pared 3 bases from V and 3 bases from J, leaving 9 bases between. When the RNA was reverse transcribed, random hexamers were used with an input of about 0.5 to 1 ug. Amplification of the TCR beta CDR3 was carried out by immunoSEQ multiplex PCR, which spanned a total of 54 Vbeta and 13 Jbeta segments. TCRdb re-derived calls from the immunoSEQ multiplex PCR reads in MiXCR, one entry per CDR3 protein. The data contain fewer than 350,000 distinct CDR3 sequences, around 90% of them singletons.

The TCR comes from a human donor with multiple sclerosis. The sample was CD4+ T cells from PBMCs. The V and J genes are TRBV12-3 or TRBV12-4 and TRBJ2-4; no definite D call. The CDR3 DNA follows: TGTGCCAGCAGTTTGAGTCCTGTCAAAAACATTCAGTACTTC. Amino acid sequence: CASSLSPVKNIQYF.